This T cell receptor beta chain was profiled in a study of blood T cell repertoires in COVID-19. On the study more broadly: Both acute and convalescent COVID-19 samples were obtained from the United States, Italy and Spain. T cells, B-cell-depleted T cells, or PBMCs supplied cDNA or gDNA.

Authors' processing steps: Reference gene primer amplification gave estimated nucleated cell counts. The table came from immunoSEQ multiplex PCR; TCRdb's copy has only in-frame clones and leaves some out. That table is the source of V, J and clone size, and D and trimming were worked out from the DNA. There are about 50,000 clones in the sample; 75% to 85% occur only once, and 16% lies in the top ten. Germline lookup yields CDR1 SGHAT and CDR2 FQNNGV. The CDR3 totals 15 residues. Trimming pared 0 bases from V and 5 bases from J, leaving 13 bases between. The sample was peripheral blood. The sequence was obtained from a man in his forties with acute or convalescent COVID-19. This chain connects TRBV11-2 to TRBJ1-1; no clear D gene. The CDR3 DNA sequence: TGTGCCAGCAGCTTAGAGGCGGGCGGTTTGACTGAAGCTTTCTTT. Amino acid sequence: CASSLEAGGLTEAFF.